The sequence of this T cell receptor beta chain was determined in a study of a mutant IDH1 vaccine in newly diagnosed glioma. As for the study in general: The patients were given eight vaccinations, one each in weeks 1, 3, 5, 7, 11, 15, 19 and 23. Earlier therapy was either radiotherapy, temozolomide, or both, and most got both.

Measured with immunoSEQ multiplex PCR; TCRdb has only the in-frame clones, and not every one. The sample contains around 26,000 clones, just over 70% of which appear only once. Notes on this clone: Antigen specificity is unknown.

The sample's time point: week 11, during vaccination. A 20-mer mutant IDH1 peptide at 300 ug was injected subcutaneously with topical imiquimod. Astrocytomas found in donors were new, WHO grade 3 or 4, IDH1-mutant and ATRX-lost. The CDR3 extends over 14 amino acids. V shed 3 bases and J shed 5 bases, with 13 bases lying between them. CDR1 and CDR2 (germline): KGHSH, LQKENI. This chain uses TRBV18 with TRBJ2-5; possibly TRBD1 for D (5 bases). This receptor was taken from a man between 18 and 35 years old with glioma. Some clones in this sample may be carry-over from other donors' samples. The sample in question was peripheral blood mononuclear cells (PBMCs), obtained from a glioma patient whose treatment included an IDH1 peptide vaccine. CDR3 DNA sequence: TGTGCCAGCTCACCGCCAGCAGGGCGCGAGACCCAGTACTTC. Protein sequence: CASSPPAGRETQYF.